The subject of this entry is one T cell receptor (beta chain). TCRdb reprocessed the PCR reads via MiXCR. The sample consists of 39,000 or so clones, roughly 50% of them appearing once. No patient received treatment before thyroid surgery. The entry originates in a study of metastatic and nonmetastatic thyroid tumors. The trim removed 2 bases at V and 2 bases at J, leaving 5 bases unmatched. This CDR3 is 16 amino acids long. In germline, CDR1 is SGHTA, CDR2 FQGTGA. This chain joins TRBV7-3 and TRBJ2-3, with TRBD2 matching 9 bases. This TCR derives from a male donor with papillary thyroid cancer or a benign thyroid nodule (not recorded which). Some clones in this sample may be carry-over from other donors' samples. The sequenced sample consisted of tumor tissue. The CDR3 sequence is CASSLLAGGTTDTQYF. The CDR3 region has the DNA TGTGCCAGCAGCTTACTCGCGGGAGGGACCACAGATACGCAGTATTTT.